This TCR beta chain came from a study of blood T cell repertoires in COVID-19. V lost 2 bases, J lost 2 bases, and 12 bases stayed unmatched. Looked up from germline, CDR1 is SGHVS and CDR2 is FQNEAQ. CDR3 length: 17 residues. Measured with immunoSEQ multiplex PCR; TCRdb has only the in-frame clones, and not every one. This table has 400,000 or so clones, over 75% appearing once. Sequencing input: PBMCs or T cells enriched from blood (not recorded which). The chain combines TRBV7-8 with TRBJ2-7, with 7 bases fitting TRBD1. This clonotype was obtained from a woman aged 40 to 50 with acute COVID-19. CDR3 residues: CASSLIVDRKKPYEQYF. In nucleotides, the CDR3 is TGTGCCAGCAGCTTAATCGTGGACAGGAAAAAACCCTACGAGCAGTACTTC.